Listed below are T cell receptor beta chains from one sample, sequenced in a study of long-term antiretroviral therapy in people with HIV. Generated by immunoSEQ multiplex PCR, the TCRdb table keeps only in-frame clones and is missing some. This sample carries around 20,000 clones, approximately 82% of them seen once, and the ten largest clones take over 13%. The starting material was unsorted PBMCs, obtained 0.5 years before starting antiretroviral therapy. The receptors shown here come from a woman aged 45-59 years with HIV. Both conserved end residues are part of each CDR3.

j_gene,v_gene,CDR3aa
TRBJ2-7,TRBV5-6,CASSLIGGGHEQYF
TRBJ1-2,TRBV20-1,CSASVPRGYTF
TRBJ2-3,TRBV6-6,CASSPTSGGTDTQYF
TRBJ1-1,TRBV18,CASSPSVGTEAFF
TRBJ1-2,TRBV28,CASSWTANYGYTF
TRBJ2-3,TRBV11-2,CASSLGGAGWGTDTQYF
TRBJ2-7,TRBV11-2,CASRVIDGVLLITYEQYF
TRBJ2-2,TRBV7-2,CASSLFGGGRNTGELFF
TRBJ2-3,TRBV25-1,CASSESEPGGTQYF
TRBJ1-5,TRBV9,CASSVCFQHYQPQHF
TRBJ1-4,TRBV28,CASNEGNRGEKLFF
TRBJ2-6,TRBV5-6,CASSLGLAGTGRANVLTF
TRBJ2-6,TRBV2,CASRGIVRTGGSGANVLTF
TRBJ1-6,TRBV7-9,CASSLVRGGGNSPLHF
TRBJ2-7,TRBV5-6,CASRRVGYEQYF
TRBJ1-2,TRBV30,CAWSPRFANYGYTF
TRBJ2-5,TRBV5-1,CASSGGQVLGETQYF
TRBJ1-4,TRBV27,CASSPGTQTNEKLFF
TRBJ2-7,TRBV5-8,CASRPGQGAYEQYF
TRBJ2-4,TRBV7-3,CASSLNRENIQYF
TRBJ2-2,TRBV6-1,CASSLVGDTGELFF
TRBJ2-7,TRBV20-1,CSAPGPGEQYF
TRBJ1-2,TRBV6-1,CASSDGHGYYGYTF
TRBJ1-4,TRBV6-5,CASSPRRGHEKLFF
TRBJ1-1,TRBV4-1,CASSHLTGSRTEAFF
TRBJ2-5,TRBV29-1,CSVEARGRRETQYF
TRBJ2-5,TRBV7-9,CASSLDLGGIGETQYF
TRBJ1-2,TRBV7-2,CASRQTGFNGGYTF
TRBJ1-2,TRBV5-4,CASSLTQGDGYTF
TRBJ2-1,TRBV9,CASSANDFWTEQFF
TRBJ2-2,TRBV7-9,CASSSSNSGNTGELFF
TRBJ2-2,TRBV7-9,CASSAQGSVGELFF
TRBJ1-5,TRBV2,CASSLQGQGNQPQHF
TRBJ1-5,TRBV2,CASSFSGQANQPQHF
TRBJ1-2,TRBV5-5,CASSSLLLDRGLYGYTF
TRBJ1-1,TRBV5-5,CASSWGTGEIDSFF
TRBJ1-3,TRBV19,CASSYGMSSGNTIYF
TRBJ1-1,TRBV19,CASKDRGRYTEAFF
TRBJ1-5,TRBV28,CASSPAGPRVQPQHF
TRBJ2-5,TRBV7-7,CASSLGAGQETQYF
TRBJ1-5,TRBV30,CAWSGEGQGNQPQHF
TRBJ2-3,TRBV11-2,CASSFISTAMGTDTQYF
TRBJ1-2,TRBV7-3,CASSFGGTTTNYGYTF
TRBJ1-1,TRBV19,CASREDRANTEAFF
TRBJ2-4,TRBV2,CASSDSGGFGDQYF